The sequence of this TCR beta chain was determined in a study of T cells in Graves' hyperthyroidism and ophthalmopathy. The V end lost 5 bases, the J end lost 8 bases, and 16 bases lay between the germline ends. CDR3 length equals 14 residues. This clonotype was detected ten times or more. The antigen is not known. Overall study results and limits: Ophthalmopathy was identified by the model a median about 6 months ahead of onset.

Hyperthyroidism patients were newly diagnosed, had disease duration under 2 months, and were aged 18 to 65 years. Based on clinical symptoms, serum thyroxine and TRAb, thyroid ultrasound and orbital computed tomography, diagnoses were reached. The PBMCs had their origin in 10 ml of fresh peripheral blood. RNA transcripts provided the source from which TCR beta CDR3 regions were amplified. TCR CDR3 regions were first amplified by RT-PCR with HTBI primers. TCRdb ran MiXCR on the multiplex PCR reads and lists one entry per CDR3 protein. The sample records fewer than 400,000 distinct CDR3 sequences, approximately 14% being singletons.

The clonotype comes from a woman between 18 and 29 years old with Graves' hyperthyroidism that later progressed to Graves' ophthalmopathy. Sequenced input: blood. The chain employs TRBV12-3 or TRBV12-4 and TRBJ2-1; the D gene could be TRBD1 or TRBD2 (5 bases each). For the CDR3, the DNA is TGTGCCAGCAGTCGCCTAGGTGGGGGAGATGAGCAGTTCTTC. It yields the protein CASSRLGGGDEQFF.